This TCR beta chain derives from a study of shared clonotypes between healthy human individuals. Overall study context: Serving as donors were two women and a few men, whose ages spanned 18 to 49. General study points: Clonotype sharing levels among donors were expected to vary with sequencing depth.

Per germline, CDR1 SGHAT and CDR2 FQNNGV. The CDR3 consists of 16 residues. Trimming cost V 4 bases and J 2 bases, with 15 bases left between them. Method: immunoSEQ multiplex PCR; TCRdb's copy keeps in-frame clones and lacks some. The sample holds more than 2 million clones, 85% to 95% seen once. As concerns this clone: Its specificity is unknown.

This clonotype originated in a man aged 18 to 29 in good health. The rearrangement uses TRBV11-2 and TRBJ1-3; D is unclear. Sequenced: naive CD4+ T cells sorted from blood. Described subset: CD45RA+ positively selected. The CDR3, as DNA: TGTGCCAGCAGCTCCCAAGTCGGGTCAGCTGGAAACACCATATATTTT. This translates into CASSSQVGSAGNTIYF.